This TCR beta chain was recovered during a study of shared clonotypes between healthy human individuals. Study-level background: The study used three CD4 naive, three CD4 memory, two CD8 naive and one CD8 memory plate per donor.

The CDR3 runs 17 residues. CDR1 is MGHDK and CDR2 is SYGVNS in the germline V gene. The J segment lost 3 bases and the V segment lost 2 bases, leaving 11 bases of the junction unmatched. The protocol was immunoSEQ multiplex PCR, while the TCRdb copy is restricted to in-frame clones and leaves out a portion. The sample includes about 700,000 clones, about 91% of them seen just once. Overall study results and limits: The study generally estimated greater richness for naive than memory subsets. Limited genetic and exposure-history diversity came from having few donors. Unshared clonotypes carried lower generation probabilities than those common to all four donors.

As defined, naive CD8 cells were CD45RO-negative and positively selected for CCR7, with terminally differentiated effector memory CD45RA+ cells excluded. This clone was detected only a few times. Its antigen is still unknown. This sequence joins TRBV25-1 and TRBJ2-3, with 7 bases fitting TRBD1. The TCR originated in a young man in good health. The sequenced sample consisted of naive CD8+ T cells sorted from blood. The CDR3 loop reads CASSEGATGTVTDTQYF. In DNA form, the CDR3 reads TGTGCCAGCAGTGAAGGGGCCACCGGGACAGTGACAGATACGCAGTATTTT.